This entry describes one T cell receptor (beta chain). This entry is derived from a study of blood T cell repertoires in COVID-19. Study as a whole: Whether acute or convalescent, the COVID-19 samples came from the United States, Italy and Spain. T cells, B-cell-depleted T cells, or PBMCs provided the cDNA or gDNA that served as material.

Germline CDR1 is MDHEN and CDR2 is SYDVKM. V gave up 6 bases and J gave up 2 bases; unmatched junction bases: 12. The CDR3 is 16 residues long. Profiling relied on immunoSEQ multiplex PCR, and the TCRdb table lists in-frame clones only, not all of them. The repertoire holds more than 150,000 clones, 78% seen once, with approximately 3% in the top ten. The sample consisted of peripheral blood. The sequence was collected from a woman older than 75 with active or convalescent COVID-19. The chain employs TRBV28 and TRBJ2-7; 8 positions agree with TRBD2. This CDR3 is CASRYTSGGFTYEQYF. CDR3 nucleotides: TGTGCCAGCAGATACACCTCGGGGGGGTTCACCTACGAGCAGTACTTC.